The rows below give T cell receptor beta chains drawn from one sample of a study of memory CD4+ T cells and cytomegalovirus serostatus. TCRdb's copy holds only in-frame clones and misses some; the assay was immunoSEQ multiplex PCR. The sample gives 40,000 to 45,000 clones, 76% of which show up once; around 2% is in the top ten. The source material was memory CD4+ T cells from blood. The source of these receptors is an adult in good health and CMV-seronegative. The CDR3 runs from the conserved cysteine through the conserved F or W. D genes are given only for firm matches. Clone size is given for some rows only: seen once, a few or many times, or a class if the clone is expanded.

J gene	clone size	V gene	D gene	CDR3 length	CDR3 protein	CDR3 DNA
TRBJ2-3	-	TRBV6-6	-	16	CASSYHSRSSTDTQYF	TGTGCCAGCAGTTACCACAGCAGATCTAGCACAGATACGCAGTATTTT
TRBJ1-6	-	TRBV5-1	TRBD1	16	CASSLAVGQGSSPLHF	TGCGCCAGCAGCTTGGCCGTTGGACAGGGCTCGTCACCCCTCCACTTT
TRBJ2-1	-	TRBV18	TRBD1	13	CASSPYGQGEQFF	TGTGCCAGCTCACCATACGGACAGGGAGAGCAGTTCTTC
TRBJ2-1	-	TRBV10-1	-	13	CASSNDRFKVQFF	TGCGCCAGCAGTAACGACAGGTTTAAGGTGCAGTTCTTC
TRBJ1-1	few	TRBV7-9	-	15	CASSFLGQSNTEAFF	TGTGCCAGCAGCTTCCTAGGACAGTCGAACACTGAAGCTTTCTTT
TRBJ2-7	medium-sized	TRBV7-2	-	18	CASSLGGLGSTFLYEQYF	TGTGCCAGCAGCTTAGGGGGTTTGGGATCGACTTTCCTTTACGAGCAGTACTTC
TRBJ2-7	-	TRBV2	-	15	CASSDITTLSYEQYF	TGTGCCAGCAGTGACATAACTACCTTATCCTACGAGCAGTACTTC
TRBJ1-5	-	TRBV19	-	14	CASRLGQSNQPQHF	TGTGCCAGTAGGTTGGGTCAAAGCAATCAGCCCCAGCATTTT
TRBJ1-1	-	TRBV7-3	-	13	CASSLLTETEAFF	TGTGCCAGCAGCTTACTAACGGAGACAGAAGCTTTCTTT
TRBJ1-1	few	TRBV6-1	TRBD1	13	CASSFGTATEAFF	TGTGCCAGCAGTTTTGGGACAGCGACTGAAGCTTTCTTT
TRBJ1-1	-	TRBV6-4	-	14	CASSASPGNTEAFF	TGTGCCAGCAGTGCCTCCCCCGGAAACACTGAAGCTTTCTTT
TRBJ2-3	-	TRBV19	TRBD2	16	CASTGLLAGDTDTQYF	TGTGCCAGTACCGGGCTTTTAGCGGGGGACACAGATACGCAGTATTTT
TRBJ1-2	-	TRBV6-1	TRBD1	12	CASSRDRAGYTF	TGTGCCAGCAGTAGGGACAGGGCCGGCTACACCTTC
TRBJ2-7	-	TRBV5-4	-	14	CASSSSWSIEEQYF	TGTGCCAGCAGCTCTTCCTGGAGCATCGAGGAGCAGTACTTC
TRBJ1-1	few	TRBV27	TRBD1	15	CASSLPTGGSTEAFF	TGTGCCAGCAGTTTACCGACAGGGGGGTCCACTGAAGCTTTCTTT
TRBJ1-1	-	TRBV5-1	-	15	CASSLSTPLNTEAFF	TGCGCCAGCAGCTTGTCGACACCGTTGAACACTGAAGCTTTCTTT
TRBJ1-5	once	TRBV5-1	-	14	CASSLEGYNQPQHF	TGCGCCAGCAGCTTGGAGGGTTACAATCAGCCCCAGCATTTT
TRBJ1-3	-	TRBV21-1	-	14	CASNQGGSGNTIYF	TGTGCCAGCAACCAGGGAGGGTCTGGAAACACCATATATTTT